This T cell receptor beta chain was sequenced during a study of cytomegalovirus exposure and HLA in healthy donors. Vbeta (60) and Jbeta (13) primers were used in the PCR. TCRdb's copy holds only in-frame clones and misses some; the assay was immunoSEQ multiplex PCR. The sample holds approximately 100,000 clones, 74% seen once. After removal of 5 bases from V and 2 bases from J, the junction contained 3 bases not matched to a gene. CDR3 length: 14 amino acids. Germline CDR1 SNHLY, CDR2 FYNNEI. This clonotype was obtained from a male donor in good health and CMV-seronegative. Sequenced input: PBMCs. The chain uses TRBV2 and TRBJ2-7, with TRBD1 matching 10 bases. As DNA, the CDR3 is TGTGCCAGCAGTCAGACAGGGGGCCCCTACGAGCAGTACTTC. Its protein product is CASSQTGGPYEQYF.